The 5 T cell receptor beta chains in this list originate from one sample, sequenced in a study of blood T cell repertoires in COVID-19 (dated by TCRdb to about 2020). Receptor libraries were prepared by the immunoSEQ multiplex PCR assay. TCRdb obtained this table from immuneACCESS and retained in-frame rearrangements with V and J assigned. These tables miss some clones; where compared with another copy, unresolved V genes account for less than half of the shortfall, and the remainder is unexplained. The sample records around 300,000 clones, 70% to 90% of which are singletons. The ten largest account for about 3% of the sample. Sequencing was done on a sample of peripheral blood. All receptors come from a woman aged 25 to 45 with active or convalescent COVID-19.

This clone was counted once. The chain joins TRBV7-9 to TRBJ2-1; TRBD2 might be the D (7 bases). The CDR3 spans 18 residues. The germline V and J ends were trimmed by 4 bases and 3 bases, with 22 bases remaining between them. CDR1 is SEHNR, CDR2 FQNEAQ, per germline (reference sequence). In DNA form, the CDR3 reads TGTGCCAGCAGCTCCCCTTCCGGGGGGACATGGAACTACAATGAGCAGTTCTTC. Its translation is CASSSPSGGTWNYNEQFF.

CDR3 residues: CASSDSSGARPNYGYTF. The CDR3 DNA sequence: TGTGCCAGCAGTGACTCATCAGGGGCGCGGCCCAACTATGGCTACACCTTC. V is TRBV6-4 and J is TRBJ1-2, with a possible D match to TRBD1 (6 bases). Germline CDR1 is MRHNA and CDR2 is SNTAGT. Trimming shortened V by 0 bases and J by 2 bases, and 16 bases separated the two germline ends. This CDR3 is built from 17 residues.

The V gene is TRBV28, the J gene TRBJ1-2; 7 bases align to TRBD1. The CDR3 has 14 amino acids. CDR1 is MDHEN and CDR2 is SYDVKM in the germline V gene. The V segment lost 3 bases and the J segment 2 bases; nucleotides outside the gene matches: 3. The CDR3 sequence: CASSLGGQNYGYTF. The CDR3 coding sequence is TGTGCCAGCAGTTTGGGGGGACAGAACTATGGCTACACCTTC.

The chain joins TRBV6-5 to TRBJ1-1; D is possibly TRBD1 (5 bases). CDR1 and CDR2 from the germline V gene are MNHEY and SVGAGI. The CDR3 totals 13 residues. The ends were cut back, 2 bases at V and 4 bases at J, with 8 bases in the middle. CDR3 in DNA: TGTGCCAGCAGTTACGGGGGGTTCACTGAAGCTTTCTTT. Amino acids: CASSYGGFTEAFF.

The J gene is TRBJ1-5, the V gene TRBV30; the D gene is possibly TRBD1 (6 bases). Germline-derived CDR1 and CDR2 are GTSNPN and SVGIG (reference sequence). Trimming shortened V by 5 bases and J by 7 bases, and 15 bases separated the two germline ends. The CDR3 extends over 13 amino acids. CDR3 residues: CAWAVDTGQPQHF. CDR3 DNA: TGTGCCTGGGCAGTCGATACAGGGCAGCCCCAGCATTTT. Full variable domain (rest looked up from reference TRBV30 and TRBJ1-5): SQTIHQWPATLVQPVGSPLSLECTVEGTSNPNLYWYRQAAGRGLQLLFYSVGIGQISSEVPQNLSASRPQDRQFILSSKKLLLSDSGFYLCAWAVDTGQPQHFGDGTRLSIL.